A selection of T cell receptor beta chains follows, all from one sample in a study of blood T cell repertoires in COVID-19. Method: immunoSEQ multiplex PCR; TCRdb's copy keeps in-frame clones and lacks some. The sample yields tens of thousands of clones, around 85% seen once. The sequenced sample consisted of peripheral blood. The receptors stem from a man in his sixties or seventies with acute or convalescent COVID-19. Both conserved end residues are part of each CDR3. Fields, in order: D gene, J gene, V gene, clone size, CDR3 DNA, CDR3 protein. D genes are given only for firm matches. The size of a clone is reported for some rows only, either as once, few or many, or as a class for expanded clones.

d_call: TRBD2
j_call: TRBJ2-5
v_call: TRBV14
clone_size: NA
cdr3_nt: TGTGCCAGCAGCCAGGAACTAGCGGGAGGGATCCAGTACTTC
cdr3_aa: CASSQELAGGIQYF

d_call: NA
j_call: TRBJ1-3
v_call: TRBV29-1
clone_size: NA
cdr3_nt: TGCAGCGTTGAAGATCGGGGTGGGGGAAACACCATATATTTT
cdr3_aa: CSVEDRGGGNTIYF

d_call: NA
j_call: TRBJ2-3
v_call: TRBV19
clone_size: once
cdr3_nt: TGTGCCAGTAGCCTACCGGGAGTCAGCACAGATACGCAGTATTTT
cdr3_aa: CASSLPGVSTDTQYF

d_call: TRBD2
j_call: TRBJ2-7
v_call: TRBV28
clone_size: NA
cdr3_nt: TGTGCCAGCAGTTTACTTGCGGGAGACCCTCGCTTC
cdr3_aa: CASSLLAGDPRF

d_call: NA
j_call: TRBJ2-5
v_call: TRBV5-4
clone_size: few
cdr3_nt: TGTGCCAGCAGCAATAGGGGCCTAGAGACCCAGTACTTC
cdr3_aa: CASSNRGLETQYF

d_call: NA
j_call: TRBJ2-7
v_call: TRBV21-1
clone_size: NA
cdr3_nt: TGTGCCAGCAGCAAAAAGGGACAGATAACCTACGAGCAGTACTTC
cdr3_aa: CASSKKGQITYEQYF

d_call: NA
j_call: TRBJ2-7
v_call: TRBV3-1/TRBV3-2
clone_size: NA
cdr3_nt: TGTGCCAGCAGCCAAGGGCAGGATCTCTACGAGCAGTACTTC
cdr3_aa: CASSQGQDLYEQYF

d_call: TRBD1
j_call: TRBJ1-5
v_call: TRBV19
clone_size: NA
cdr3_nt: TGTGCCAGTAGTATTGGGCCAGGGGGTTCGAGCAATCAGCCCCAGCATTTT
cdr3_aa: CASSIGPGGSSNQPQHF

d_call: NA
j_call: TRBJ2-1
v_call: TRBV6-6
clone_size: NA
cdr3_nt: TGTGCCAGCAGTTACTCCGATGAGCAGTTCTTC
cdr3_aa: CASSYSDEQFF

d_call: NA
j_call: TRBJ1-4
v_call: TRBV29-1
clone_size: NA
cdr3_nt: TGCAGCGTTGAAGACAAGACAGGTTCGAGTGAACTGTTTTTT
cdr3_aa: CSVEDKTGSSELFF

d_call: TRBD1
j_call: TRBJ1-2
v_call: TRBV12-3/TRBV12-4
clone_size: NA
cdr3_nt: TGTGCCAGCAGTTTACTTACAGGGGGTGGCTACACCTTC
cdr3_aa: CASSLLTGGGYTF

d_call: TRBD1
j_call: TRBJ1-6
v_call: TRBV27
clone_size: NA
cdr3_nt: TGTGCCAGCAGAGGGACAGGGTACAATTCACCCCTCCACTTT
cdr3_aa: CASRGTGYNSPLHF

d_call: TRBD1
j_call: TRBJ1-2
v_call: TRBV7-2
clone_size: NA
cdr3_nt: TGTGCCAGCAGCTTAGCCGGGACAGGGTGGGATGGCTACACCTTC
cdr3_aa: CASSLAGTGWDGYTF

d_call: NA
j_call: TRBJ2-3
v_call: TRBV2
clone_size: NA
cdr3_nt: TGTGCCAGCGCGGCAGGGGGCACAGATACGCAGTATTTT
cdr3_aa: CASAAGGTDTQYF

d_call: NA
j_call: TRBJ1-2
v_call: TRBV19
clone_size: NA
cdr3_nt: TGTGCCAGTACCCATGGGGGCCACAGGAACGCCCTTGGCTACACCTTC
cdr3_aa: CASTHGGHRNALGYTF

d_call: NA
j_call: TRBJ2-7
v_call: TRBV7-2
clone_size: NA
cdr3_nt: TGTGCCAGCAGCTTAGCCCCCAACAGGGGGGGAGTTGGGGAGCAGTACTTC
cdr3_aa: CASSLAPNRGGVGEQYF

d_call: NA
j_call: TRBJ2-1
v_call: TRBV11-3
clone_size: few
cdr3_nt: TGTGCCAGCAGCATCGACAGGATCAATGAGCAGTTCTTC
cdr3_aa: CASSIDRINEQFF

d_call: TRBD1
j_call: TRBJ2-5
v_call: TRBV10-3
clone_size: NA
cdr3_nt: TGTGCCATCACCCCGACAGGGCTGGAGACCCAGTACTTC
cdr3_aa: CAITPTGLETQYF

d_call: TRBD1
j_call: TRBJ2-2
v_call: TRBV7-8
clone_size: few
cdr3_nt: TGTGCCAGCAGCACCGGGACAGGGGTTTACACCGGGGAGCTGTTTTTT
cdr3_aa: CASSTGTGVYTGELFF

d_call: NA
j_call: TRBJ1-6
v_call: TRBV12-3/TRBV12-4
clone_size: NA
cdr3_nt: TGTGCCAGCAGTTTAACAGTAGATTCACCCCTCCACTTT
cdr3_aa: CASSLTVDSPLHF

d_call: NA
j_call: TRBJ1-2
v_call: TRBV7-2
clone_size: NA
cdr3_nt: TGTGCCAGCAGCTTACTTAAGGGGAACTATGGCTACACCTTC
cdr3_aa: CASSLLKGNYGYTF

d_call: NA
j_call: TRBJ2-3
v_call: TRBV6-5
clone_size: once
cdr3_nt: TGTGCCAGCAGTTACGCTGACACTAGCACAGATACGCAGTATTTT
cdr3_aa: CASSYADTSTDTQYF

d_call: TRBD1
j_call: TRBJ2-1
v_call: TRBV5-6
clone_size: NA
cdr3_nt: TGTGCCAGCAGCTTTGGACAGGGAGATTACAATGAGCAGTTCTTC
cdr3_aa: CASSFGQGDYNEQFF

d_call: TRBD2
j_call: TRBJ2-7
v_call: TRBV24-1
clone_size: NA
cdr3_nt: TGTGCCACCGGGACTAGTTCCTACGAGCAGTACTTC
cdr3_aa: CATGTSSYEQYF

d_call: TRBD1
j_call: TRBJ1-2
v_call: TRBV5-4
clone_size: NA
cdr3_nt: TGTGCCAGCAGCTTTGGTGGACAGGGAAACTATGGCTACACCTTC
cdr3_aa: CASSFGGQGNYGYTF

d_call: NA
j_call: TRBJ2-5
v_call: TRBV25-1
clone_size: few
cdr3_nt: TGTGCCAGCAGTGAATCTTACAGCCAAGAGACCCAGTACTTC
cdr3_aa: CASSESYSQETQYF

d_call: NA
j_call: TRBJ2-5
v_call: TRBV12-3/TRBV12-4
clone_size: NA
cdr3_nt: TGTGCCAGCAGTTTGTCGGTCCAAGAGACCCAGTACTTC
cdr3_aa: CASSLSVQETQYF

d_call: NA
j_call: TRBJ1-5
v_call: TRBV6-5
clone_size: NA
cdr3_nt: TGTGCCAGCATTCCTAATAGCAATCAGCCCCAGCATTTT
cdr3_aa: CASIPNSNQPQHF

d_call: TRBD2
j_call: TRBJ2-2
v_call: TRBV4-2
clone_size: NA
cdr3_nt: TGTGCCAGCGGGGCGGGAGGGACCACCGGGGAGCTGTTTTTT
cdr3_aa: CASGAGGTTGELFF

d_call: TRBD1
j_call: TRBJ2-5
v_call: TRBV9
clone_size: NA
cdr3_nt: TGTGCCAGCAGCGTAGGACAGGGTGGGGGTTCGCAGGAGACCCAGTACTTC
cdr3_aa: CASSVGQGGGSQETQYF

d_call: TRBD2
j_call: TRBJ2-7
v_call: TRBV7-9
clone_size: NA
cdr3_nt: TGTGCCAGCAGCTTCGTAGGGGCGGGAGGGAACTACGAGCAGTACTTC
cdr3_aa: CASSFVGAGGNYEQYF

d_call: TRBD1
j_call: TRBJ2-1
v_call: TRBV5-1
clone_size: NA
cdr3_nt: TGCGCCAGCAGCTCAGGACAGGGGGGGAATGAGCAGTTCTTC
cdr3_aa: CASSSGQGGNEQFF

d_call: NA
j_call: TRBJ1-6
v_call: TRBV6-5
clone_size: NA
cdr3_nt: TGTGCCAGCAGTTACAACTCTCCGAGGAGATCACCCCTCCACTTT
cdr3_aa: CASSYNSPRRSPLHF

d_call: TRBD1
j_call: TRBJ1-4
v_call: TRBV6-6
clone_size: NA
cdr3_nt: TGTGCCAGCAAGGGACAGGCAACTAATGAAAAACTGTTTTTT
cdr3_aa: CASKGQATNEKLFF

d_call: TRBD1
j_call: TRBJ1-4
v_call: TRBV6-4
clone_size: NA
cdr3_nt: TGTGCCAGCAGAAGGGACAGGCGGTGGGGCGGTGAAAAACTGTTTTTT
cdr3_aa: CASRRDRRWGGEKLFF

d_call: TRBD2
j_call: TRBJ2-3
v_call: TRBV4-1
clone_size: NA
cdr3_nt: TGCGCCAGCAGCCAGGGGTCGTCTAGCGGGAGGCTTGGAGATACGCAGTATTTT
cdr3_aa: CASSQGSSSGRLGDTQYF

d_call: NA
j_call: TRBJ1-5
v_call: TRBV6-5
clone_size: NA
cdr3_nt: TGTGCCAGCAGTTTAGACAGGCTGAAGCCCCAGCATTTT
cdr3_aa: CASSLDRLKPQHF

d_call: TRBD2
j_call: TRBJ2-1
v_call: TRBV4-2
clone_size: few
cdr3_nt: TGTGCCAGCAGCCAAGATAAGCTAGCGGGACACGTCTCCTACAATGAGCAGTTCTTC
cdr3_aa: CASSQDKLAGHVSYNEQFF

d_call: TRBD2
j_call: TRBJ2-7
v_call: TRBV7-2
clone_size: NA
cdr3_nt: TGTGCCAGCAGCCCCGGGGGGGGCTACTACGAGCAGTACTTC
cdr3_aa: CASSPGGGYYEQYF

d_call: NA
j_call: TRBJ2-1
v_call: TRBV13
clone_size: NA
cdr3_nt: TGTGCCACCTACATCGCCGGGACTCCCTACAACAATGAGCAGTTCTTC
cdr3_aa: CATYIAGTPYNNEQFF

d_call: TRBD1
j_call: TRBJ1-2
v_call: TRBV27
clone_size: few
cdr3_nt: TGTGCCAGCAGTTTAAGGACAGGGGGCGATGGCTACACCTTC
cdr3_aa: CASSLRTGGDGYTF

d_call: TRBD2
j_call: TRBJ2-7
v_call: TRBV2
clone_size: once
cdr3_nt: TGTGCCAGCAGTGAAAGGCGGGGTAGCGGGAGCTCCTACGAGCAGTACTTC
cdr3_aa: CASSERRGSGSSYEQYF

d_call: TRBD1
j_call: TRBJ1-2
v_call: TRBV7-2
clone_size: once
cdr3_nt: TGTGCCAGCAGTAATACCCCGAGGACAGGGTTCGGCTACACCTTC
cdr3_aa: CASSNTPRTGFGYTF

d_call: NA
j_call: TRBJ2-3
v_call: TRBV19
clone_size: NA
cdr3_nt: TGTGCCAGTAGTAGATTGGGGGGGCTGAGCAATGTAGGTACGCAGTATTTT
cdr3_aa: CASSRLGGLSNVGTQYF